The rows below give T cell receptor beta chains drawn from one sample of a study of blood T cell repertoires in COVID-19. The protocol was immunoSEQ multiplex PCR, while the TCRdb copy is restricted to in-frame clones and leaves out a portion. The top ten hold about a third of the sample, which has tens of thousands of clones, approximately 85% seen once. Source material: peripheral blood. Receptors originate from a woman aged 80 or older with COVID-19, enrolled during active disease. Each CDR3 is given without its conserved first and last residue. The order of the fields is V gene, D gene, CDR3 protein. The D gene is left open where the match is weak.

v_call: TRBV10-3
d_call: TRBD2
cdr3_aa: AISDPVGLAGVHYNEQF

v_call: TRBV14
d_call: .
cdr3_aa: ASSQDKGNVGVPDTQY

v_call: TRBV3-1/TRBV3-2
d_call: TRBD2
cdr3_aa: ASSQSSGGGYEQY

v_call: TRBV4-3
d_call: .
cdr3_aa: ASSLKDLSGKTQY

v_call: TRBV11-1
d_call: TRBD1
cdr3_aa: ASSAGGLGNQPQH

v_call: TRBV7-8
d_call: TRBD1
cdr3_aa: ASSLARTGGTFSYEQY

v_call: TRBV24-1
d_call: .
cdr3_aa: ATSDRESYT

v_call: TRBV7-2
d_call: TRBD1
cdr3_aa: ASSLTGTAYNSPLH

v_call: TRBV28
d_call: TRBD1
cdr3_aa: ASTHHKGQGNNSPLH

v_call: TRBV11-2
d_call: TRBD1
cdr3_aa: ASSTGQGSTEAF

v_call: TRBV24-1
d_call: .
cdr3_aa: ATSEGSYGYT

v_call: TRBV12-1
d_call: .
cdr3_aa: ASSFGSDASGDEQF

v_call: TRBV15
d_call: TRBD1
cdr3_aa: ATVDRGRRGNQPQH

v_call: TRBV7-2
d_call: TRBD1
cdr3_aa: ASSRRTGTYNEQF

v_call: TRBV27
d_call: .
cdr3_aa: ASSLFTGFEQY

v_call: TRBV6-5
d_call: .
cdr3_aa: ASSKTGLGEQY

v_call: TRBV18
d_call: .
cdr3_aa: ASSQGGGNSPLH

v_call: TRBV19
d_call: TRBD2
cdr3_aa: ASSITSGAYNEQF

v_call: TRBV5-1
d_call: .
cdr3_aa: ASSLGGLYGYT

v_call: TRBV28
d_call: .
cdr3_aa: ASSFSLRGNQPQH

v_call: TRBV10-3
d_call: .
cdr3_aa: AISESEGTRNQPQH

v_call: TRBV3-1/TRBV3-2
d_call: .
cdr3_aa: ASRVGRGHEAF

v_call: TRBV5-1
d_call: .
cdr3_aa: ASSLDKGRGNTIY

v_call: TRBV29-1
d_call: TRBD1
cdr3_aa: SVGGLSRTGSSYEQY

v_call: TRBV9
d_call: .
cdr3_aa: ASSGLVPYGYT

v_call: TRBV19
d_call: .
cdr3_aa: ASSTMSSGANVLT

v_call: TRBV25-1
d_call: TRBD1
cdr3_aa: ASSEPGQEAF

v_call: TRBV20-1
d_call: .
cdr3_aa: SARRETQY

v_call: TRBV28
d_call: .
cdr3_aa: ASSSEGVSDEQF

v_call: TRBV7-3
d_call: TRBD2
cdr3_aa: ASSPTPGGSFGETQY

v_call: TRBV2
d_call: .
cdr3_aa: ASTGRLSSYNEQF

v_call: TRBV5-1
d_call: .
cdr3_aa: ASSGGQISYNEQF

v_call: TRBV2
d_call: .
cdr3_aa: ASSEEGGPNYGYT

v_call: TRBV29-1
d_call: .
cdr3_aa: SVNTGYLTYEQY

v_call: TRBV27
d_call: .
cdr3_aa: ASSLRQSNQPQH

v_call: TRBV4-2
d_call: TRBD2
cdr3_aa: ASSQDASGGPGEQF

v_call: TRBV7-9
d_call: TRBD2
cdr3_aa: ASSLGTSGPPSGEQY

v_call: TRBV5-5
d_call: TRBD1
cdr3_aa: ASSARTGGTYGYT

v_call: TRBV19
d_call: .
cdr3_aa: ASSGGGRETQY

v_call: TRBV2
d_call: .
cdr3_aa: ASSIDASSYNEQF

v_call: TRBV7-6
d_call: .
cdr3_aa: ASSPLRGTERTEAF

v_call: TRBV6-5
d_call: .
cdr3_aa: ASRPLGGGNEQF

v_call: TRBV28
d_call: TRBD1
cdr3_aa: ASSFGTGHYGYT

v_call: TRBV7-2
d_call: .
cdr3_aa: ASSFQRGTEETQY

v_call: TRBV15
d_call: TRBD2
cdr3_aa: ASGGDYYNEQF

v_call: TRBV7-2
d_call: TRBD1
cdr3_aa: ASSRPTGGNTEAF

v_call: TRBV11-3
d_call: TRBD1
cdr3_aa: ASSREGAPGELF

v_call: TRBV5-1
d_call: .
cdr3_aa: ASSPGSVTTDTQY

v_call: TRBV24-1
d_call: TRBD1
cdr3_aa: ATSASGQGWDYEQY

v_call: TRBV6-5
d_call: .
cdr3_aa: ASSLGQIYNEQF

v_call: TRBV13
d_call: TRBD2
cdr3_aa: ASSPPVGLAAYNEQF

v_call: TRBV2
d_call: .
cdr3_aa: ASGREGNTEAF

v_call: TRBV27
d_call: TRBD1
cdr3_aa: ASTRRGTGGGYT

v_call: TRBV9
d_call: .
cdr3_aa: ASSSRSSPLNEQF

v_call: TRBV4-1
d_call: .
cdr3_aa: ASSPIVPSFGAYNEQF